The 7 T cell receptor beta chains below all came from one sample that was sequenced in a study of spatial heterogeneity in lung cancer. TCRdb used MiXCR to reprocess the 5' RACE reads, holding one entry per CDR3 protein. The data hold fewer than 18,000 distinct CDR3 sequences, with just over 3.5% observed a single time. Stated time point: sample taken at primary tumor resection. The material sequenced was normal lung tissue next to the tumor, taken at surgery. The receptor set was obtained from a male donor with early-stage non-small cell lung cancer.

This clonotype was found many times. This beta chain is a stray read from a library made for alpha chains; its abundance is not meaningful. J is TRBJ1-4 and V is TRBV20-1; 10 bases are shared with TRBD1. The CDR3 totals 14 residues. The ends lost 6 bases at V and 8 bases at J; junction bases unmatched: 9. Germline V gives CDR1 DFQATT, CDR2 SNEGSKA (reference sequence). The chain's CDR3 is CSAHDRGRSEKLFF. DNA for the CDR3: TGCAGTGCCCACGACAGGGGGCGGTCGGAAAAACTGTTTTTT.

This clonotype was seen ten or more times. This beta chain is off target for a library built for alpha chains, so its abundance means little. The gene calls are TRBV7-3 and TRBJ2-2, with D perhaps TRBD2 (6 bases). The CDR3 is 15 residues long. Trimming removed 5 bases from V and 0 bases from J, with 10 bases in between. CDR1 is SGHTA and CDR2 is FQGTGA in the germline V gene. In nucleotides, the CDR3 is TGTGCCAGCAGCCAGGGACTGCCGAACACCGGGGAGCTGTTTTTT. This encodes CASSQGLPNTGELFF.

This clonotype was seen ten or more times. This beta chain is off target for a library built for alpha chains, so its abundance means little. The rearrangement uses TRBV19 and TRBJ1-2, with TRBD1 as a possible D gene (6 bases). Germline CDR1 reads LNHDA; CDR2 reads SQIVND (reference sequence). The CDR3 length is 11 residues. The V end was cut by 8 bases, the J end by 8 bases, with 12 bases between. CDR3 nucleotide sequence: TGTGCCAGTTTCGCGGGGGGCGGCTACACCTTC. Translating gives CASFAGGGYTF. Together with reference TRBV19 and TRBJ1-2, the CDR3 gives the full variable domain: DGGITQSPKYLFRKEGQNVTLSCEQNLNHDAMYWYRQDPGQGLRLIYYSQIVNDFQKGDIAEGYSVSREKKESFPLTVTSAQKNPTAFYLCASFAGGGYTFGSGTRLTVV.

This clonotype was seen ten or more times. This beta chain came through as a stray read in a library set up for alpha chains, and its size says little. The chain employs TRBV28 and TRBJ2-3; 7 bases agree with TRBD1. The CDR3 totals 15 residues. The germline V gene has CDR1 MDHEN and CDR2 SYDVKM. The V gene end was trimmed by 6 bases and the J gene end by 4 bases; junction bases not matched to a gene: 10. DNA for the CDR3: TGTGCCAGCAGCATAGACAGGGTAGGGGCAGATACGCAGTATTTT. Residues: CASSIDRVGADTQYF.

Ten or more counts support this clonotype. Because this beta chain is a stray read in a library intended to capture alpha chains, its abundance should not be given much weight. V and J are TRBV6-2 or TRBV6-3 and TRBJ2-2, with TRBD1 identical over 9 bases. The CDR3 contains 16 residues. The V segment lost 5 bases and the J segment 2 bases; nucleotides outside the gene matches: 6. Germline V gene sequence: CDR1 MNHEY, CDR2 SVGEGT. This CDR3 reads CASSPWDRANTGELFF. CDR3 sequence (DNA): TGTGCCAGCAGTCCTTGGGACAGGGCAAACACCGGGGAGCTGTTTTTT.

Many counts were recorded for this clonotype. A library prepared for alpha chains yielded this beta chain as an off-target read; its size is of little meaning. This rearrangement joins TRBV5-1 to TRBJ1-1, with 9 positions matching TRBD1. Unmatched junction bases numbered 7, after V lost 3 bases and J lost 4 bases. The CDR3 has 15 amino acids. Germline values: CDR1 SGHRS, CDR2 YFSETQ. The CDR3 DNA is TGCGCCAGCAGCTCTGGACAGGGGATTAGCACTGAAGCTTTCTTT. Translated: CASSSGQGISTEAFF. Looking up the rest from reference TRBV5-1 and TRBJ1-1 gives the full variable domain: KAGVTQTPRYLIKTRGQQVTLSCSPISGHRSVSWYQQTPGQGLQFLFEYFSETQRNKGNFPGRFSGRQFSNSRSEMNVSTLELGDSALYLCASSSGQGISTEAFFGQGTRLTVV.

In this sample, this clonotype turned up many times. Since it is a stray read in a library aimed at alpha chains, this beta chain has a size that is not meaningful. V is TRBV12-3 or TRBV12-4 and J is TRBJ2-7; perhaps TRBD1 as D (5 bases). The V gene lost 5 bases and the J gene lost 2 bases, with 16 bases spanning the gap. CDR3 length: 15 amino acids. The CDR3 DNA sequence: TGTGCCAGCAGTCCCTTTCGACAGACAGCCTACGAGCAGTACTTC. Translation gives CASSPFRQTAYEQYF.